This TCR beta chain was captured by sequencing in a study of blood T cell repertoires in COVID-19. Study-wide context: Samples of COVID-19 (acute and convalescent) were obtained from the United States, Italy and Spain. Sources were T cells, B-cell-depleted T cells, or PBMCs; the material itself was cDNA or gDNA.

Original analysis: Reference gene primer amplification gave estimated nucleated cell counts. Using immunoSEQ multiplex PCR, the repertoire was profiled, and TCRdb retains in-frame clones only, with some absent. V and J calls plus clone size are reproduced from that table; the DNA served to infer D and trimming. The repertoire holds under 150,000 clones, approximately 87% seen once, with more than 3.5% in the top ten. Germline V gene lookup returns CDR1 MDHEN and CDR2 SYDVKM. V lost 2 bases and J 4 bases, leaving 14 bases between the germline ends. This CDR3 spans 16 amino acids. The sample was peripheral blood. This TCR was sampled from a woman aged 40 to 49 with acute or convalescent COVID-19. The rearrangement links TRBV28 to TRBJ2-2, with a tentative D call TRBD1 (5 bases). In DNA form, the CDR3 reads TGTGCCAGCAGTTTAATAGGGCAGGGTAGCACCGGGGAGCTGTTTTTT. This translates into CASSLIGQGSTGELFF.